This TCR beta chain was found in a study of T cell responses to AZD1222 COVID-19 vaccine. Study-level results: Baseline seropositives among AZD1222 recipients totaled only 5 to 7. Repertoires were sampled only after the peak T cell response. Donors were mostly white British, more females; clonal diversity possibly underestimated.

Assay: immunoSEQ multiplex PCR; the TCRdb copy retains only in-frame clones and omits some. The repertoire holds roughly 160,000 clones, with just over 90% as singletons. Concerning this clone: Antigen: not known.

The TCR comes from an adult in good health. Source: peripheral blood, taken on day 0 of MenACWY control vaccination.

CDR3 residues: CASSLGGAEQFF. The CDR3 DNA reads TGTGCCAGCAGCTTAGGCGGGGCTGAGCAGTTCTTC. This chain connects TRBV11-2 to TRBJ2-1; a possible D gene is TRBD2 (6 bases). V lost 1 base and J 9 bases, leaving 7 bases between the germline ends. The V gene's germline CDR1 is SGHAT and CDR2 FQNNGV. The CDR3 has 12 amino acids.